This T cell receptor beta chain was documented in a study of blood T cell repertoires in COVID-19. Across the study: Collection of acute and convalescent COVID-19 samples took place in the United States, Italy and Spain.

Recovered Cohort 3 donors showed two negative PCRs, clearance, or symptom resolution. This clone has a single count. The germline V and J ends were trimmed by 5 bases and 7 bases, with 15 bases remaining between them. CDR1 and CDR2 (germline): GTSNPN, SVGIG (reference sequence). CDR3 length equals 13 residues. Clones were sequenced by immunoSEQ multiplex PCR, and TCRdb holds only the in-frame ones, with some missing. The table lists 250,000 to 300,000 clones, over 85% of them singletons. Material for sequencing was PBMCs or T cells enriched from blood (not recorded which). The sequence was obtained from a woman in her sixties who had recovered from COVID-19. The V and J genes are TRBV30 and TRBJ2-4; a weak D match, TRBD2 (5 bases). CDR3 DNA: TGTGCCTGGGAGCTGGGAGTTTCGAACATTCAGTACTTC. Its protein is CAWELGVSNIQYF.